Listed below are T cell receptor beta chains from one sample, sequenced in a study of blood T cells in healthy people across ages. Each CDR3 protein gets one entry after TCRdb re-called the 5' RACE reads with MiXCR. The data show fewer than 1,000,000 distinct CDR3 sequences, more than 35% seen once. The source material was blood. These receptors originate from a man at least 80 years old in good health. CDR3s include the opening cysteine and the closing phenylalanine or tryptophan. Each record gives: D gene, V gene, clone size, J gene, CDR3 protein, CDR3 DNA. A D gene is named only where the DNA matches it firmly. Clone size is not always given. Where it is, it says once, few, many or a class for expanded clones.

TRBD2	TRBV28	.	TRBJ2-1	CASSLPSFGRAVGEQFF	TGTGCCAGCAGTTTACCTTCTTTCGGGAGGGCCGTGGGTGAGCAGTTCTTC
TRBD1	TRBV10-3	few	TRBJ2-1	CAISDLPGTGNRNEQFF	TGTGCCATCAGTGATTTACCCGGGACAGGGAATAGGAATGAGCAGTTCTTC
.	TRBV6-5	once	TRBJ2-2	CASSSPWTANTGELFF	TGTGCCAGCAGCTCACCCTGGACGGCTAACACCGGGGAGCTGTTTTTT
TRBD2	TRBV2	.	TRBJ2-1	CASREGGGAYNEQFF	TGTGCCAGCAGAGAGGGTGGGGGGGCCTACAATGAGCAGTTCTTC
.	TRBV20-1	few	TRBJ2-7	CSPSAGNEQYF	TGCAGTCCTAGTGCAGGGAACGAGCAGTACTTC
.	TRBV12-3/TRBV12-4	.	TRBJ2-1	CASSGRGSGYEQFF	TGTGCCAGCAGTGGCCGCGGTAGCGGCTACGAGCAGTTCTTC
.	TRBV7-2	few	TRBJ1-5	CASSLKGGEGQPQHF	TGTGCCAGCAGCTTAAAGGGTGGGGAGGGCCAGCCCCAGCATTTT
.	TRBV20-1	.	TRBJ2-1	CSANGHNEQFF	TGCAGTGCGAATGGCCACAATGAGCAGTTCTTC
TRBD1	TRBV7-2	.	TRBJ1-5	CASSWTGDVQPQHF	TGTGCCAGCAGCTGGACAGGCGACGTTCAGCCCCAGCATTTT
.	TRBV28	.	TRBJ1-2	CASSQRQAPHYGYTF	TGTGCCAGCTCCCAGAGACAGGCCCCTCACTATGGCTACACCTTC
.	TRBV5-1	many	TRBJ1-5	CASSFGSPGNQPQHF	TGCGCCAGCAGCTTCGGATCACCGGGCAATCAGCCCCAGCATTTT